The rows below give T cell receptor beta chains drawn from one sample of a study of shared clonotypes between healthy human individuals. The protocol was immunoSEQ multiplex PCR, while the TCRdb copy is restricted to in-frame clones and leaves out a portion. This sample yields about 600,000 clones, of which roughly 98% are seen a single time; more than 0.3% belongs to the top ten. Sequences were obtained from naive CD8+ T cells sorted from blood. The receptors stem from a man aged 30 to 45 in good health. Each CDR3 is given with its conserved first and last residue. A D gene is named only where the DNA matches it firmly. The listing skips clone size in some rows; elsewhere it reads once, few, many or a size class.

.,TRBJ2-5,TRBV7-6,13,.,TGTGCCAGCAGCTTCCGACTAGTGGAGACCCAGTACTTC,CASSFRLVETQYF
.,TRBJ2-3,TRBV10-3,15,.,TGTGCCATCAGTGAACCCCAGCTAGGCACAGATACGCAGTATTTT,CAISEPQLGTDTQYF
TRBD2,TRBJ2-1,TRBV18,12,.,TGTGCCAGCTCACCCGGGACTAGCGGGGAGTTCTTC,CASSPGTSGEFF
.,TRBJ2-7,TRBV19,12,.,TGTGCCAGTAGTATTTCCGGCTACGAGCAGTACTTC,CASSISGYEQYF
TRBD2,TRBJ2-3,TRBV5-1,16,.,TGCGCCAGCAGCTTGGCCGTCGGACTAGCGGCAGATACGCAGTATTTT,CASSLAVGLAADTQYF
TRBD2,TRBJ2-1,TRBV4-3,16,.,TGCGCCACCTCCGTTGACGGGACTAGCGGGGGTAATGAGCAGTTCTTC,CATSVDGTSGGNEQFF
TRBD1,TRBJ2-5,TRBV5-1,15,.,TGCGCCAGCAGCCCGAACCCCGGGACAGGGGAGACCCAGTACTTC,CASSPNPGTGETQYF
.,TRBJ2-2,TRBV5-5,15,once,TGTGCCAGCAGCCCCCGGGACCCAAACACCGGGGAGCTGTTTTTT,CASSPRDPNTGELFF
TRBD1,TRBJ2-1,TRBV5-1,16,.,TGCGCCAGCAGCTTGTCAGGGACAGGGGGACACAATGAGCAGTTCTTC,CASSLSGTGGHNEQFF
.,TRBJ2-3,TRBV2,15,.,TGTGCCAGCAGTCCAGGGAGAGGGGCCACAGATACGCAGTATTTT,CASSPGRGATDTQYF
.,TRBJ1-2,TRBV2,13,.,TGTGCCACCCAGGGCCTGGCAGGTTATGGCTACACCTTC,CATQGLAGYGYTF
.,TRBJ1-1,TRBV5-1,16,.,TGCGCCAGCAGCCTAAACAGGGCTGGGTCGAACACTGAAGCTTTCTTT,CASSLNRAGSNTEAFF
TRBD2,TRBJ2-1,TRBV14,16,.,TGTGCCAGCAGCGCCCAACTAGCGGGAGGGCCAAGGGAGCAGTTCTTC,CASSAQLAGGPREQFF
.,TRBJ1-1,TRBV6-5,15,.,TGTGCCAGCAGTGTGGACAGCACCTTGAACACTGAAGCTTTCTTT,CASSVDSTLNTEAFF
TRBD2,TRBJ2-5,TRBV27,14,.,TGTGCCAGCAGTCCAGGCGGGAGGGCGGAGACCCAGTACTTC,CASSPGGRAETQYF
.,TRBJ2-6,TRBV27,17,.,TGTGCCAGCAGTTGGGCAGGGTCACTCTCTGGGGCCAACGTCCTGACTTTC,CASSWAGSLSGANVLTF
.,TRBJ2-7,TRBV6-6,14,once,TGTGCCACCGCCTCCGTGGAAGGCTCCTACGAGCAGTACTTC,CATASVEGSYEQYF
.,TRBJ2-3,TRBV19,13,.,TGTGCCAGTAGTACAAGGGGAACAGATACGCAGTATTTT,CASSTRGTDTQYF
.,TRBJ2-3,TRBV4-2,14,.,TGTGCCAGCAGCCAATTGCTTCTGGGCGATACGCAGTATTTT,CASSQLLLGDTQYF
.,TRBJ2-1,TRBV27,11,few,TGTGCCACCGAACTAGGCAATGAGCAGTTCTTC,CATELGNEQFF
TRBD1,TRBJ2-5,TRBV4-3,15,.,TGCGCCAGCAGCCCTCGGGACAGGGGGCAGGAGACCCAGTACTTC,CASSPRDRGQETQYF
.,TRBJ1-1,TRBV7-9,14,.,TGTGCCAGCAGCGATCTTACCTGGAACACTGAAGCTTTCTTT,CASSDLTWNTEAFF
TRBD1,TRBJ1-2,TRBV27,15,.,TGTGCCAGCAGTCCTACGACAGGGCCCGCCCGTGGCTACACCTTC,CASSPTTGPARGYTF
TRBD1,TRBJ2-2,TRBV5-8,16,.,TGTGCCAGCAGCTTGGCCGGGACAGAGAGCACCGGGGAGCTGTTTTTT,CASSLAGTESTGELFF
.,TRBJ2-7,TRBV14,16,.,TGTGCCAGCAGCCAGGGAATAAGGGGTAACTCCTACGAGCAGTACTTC,CASSQGIRGNSYEQYF
TRBD2,TRBJ2-3,TRBV4-1,16,.,TGCGCCAGCAGCCATCCGACTAGCGGGAGGGTCTACACGCAGTATTTT,CASSHPTSGRVYTQYF
.,TRBJ2-7,TRBV6-1,13,.,TGTGCCAGCAATCCAGGGGCCTCCTACGAGCAGTACTTC,CASNPGASYEQYF
TRBD1,TRBJ1-4,TRBV4-1,15,.,TGCGCCAGCAGGACAGGGGGCGCGACTAATGAAAAACTGTTTTTT,CASRTGGATNEKLFF